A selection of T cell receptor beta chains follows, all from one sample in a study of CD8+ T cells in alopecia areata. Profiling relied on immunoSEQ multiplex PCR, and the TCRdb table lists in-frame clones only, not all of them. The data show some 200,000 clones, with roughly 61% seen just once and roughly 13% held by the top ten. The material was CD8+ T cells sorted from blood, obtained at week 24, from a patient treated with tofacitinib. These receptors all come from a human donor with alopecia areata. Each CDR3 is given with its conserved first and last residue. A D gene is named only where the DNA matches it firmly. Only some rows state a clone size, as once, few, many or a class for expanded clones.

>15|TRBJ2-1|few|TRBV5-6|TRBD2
TGTGCCAGCAGCTCTCTAGCGGGGGCCTTCGATGAGCAGTTCTTC
CASSSLAGAFDEQFF
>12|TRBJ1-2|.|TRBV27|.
TGTGCCAGCAGAACAGGGTTTGATGGCTACACCTTC
CASRTGFDGYTF
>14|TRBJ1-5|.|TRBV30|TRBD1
TGTGCCTGGGCGTCGGGACAGGGATTTCAGCCCCAGCATTTT
CAWASGQGFQPQHF
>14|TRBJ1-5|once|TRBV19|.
TGTGCCAGTAGTATAGGCGGGTGGAATCAGCCCCAGCATTTT
CASSIGGWNQPQHF
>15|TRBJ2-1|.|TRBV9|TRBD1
TGTGCCAGCACCGGCCGGACAGGGGACTACAATGAGCAGTTCTTC
CASTGRTGDYNEQFF
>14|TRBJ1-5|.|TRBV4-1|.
TGCGCCAGCTCGGCGGGTCTCCCGGGCCAGCCCCAGCATTTT
CASSAGLPGQPQHF
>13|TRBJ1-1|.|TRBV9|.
TGTGCCAGCAGTAGCTTCGACAGAGACGAAGCTTTCTTT
CASSSFDRDEAFF
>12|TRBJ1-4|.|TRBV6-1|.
TGTGCCAGCAGTGACTGGGATGAAAAACTGTTTTTT
CASSDWDEKLFF
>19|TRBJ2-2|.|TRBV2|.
TGTGCCAGCAGTACCCTCATAACGACAGAAGAAGCGAACACCGGGGAGCTGTTTTTT
CASSTLITTEEANTGELFF
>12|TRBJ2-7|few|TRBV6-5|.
TGTGCCAGCCTGTCGGGGGCCTACGAGCAGTACTTC
CASLSGAYEQYF
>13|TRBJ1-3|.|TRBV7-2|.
TGTGCCAGCAGCCCAACCTTTGGAAACACCATATATTTT
CASSPTFGNTIYF
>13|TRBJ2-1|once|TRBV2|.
TGTGCCAGCAGAGACCAAGGAGACGATGAGCAGTTCTTC
CASRDQGDDEQFF
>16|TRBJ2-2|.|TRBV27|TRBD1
TGTGCCAGCAGTGACGGACAGGGGGCTTTTGGCGGGGAGCTGTTTTTT
CASSDGQGAFGGELFF
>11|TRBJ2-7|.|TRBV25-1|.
TGTGCCAGCAGGGGCGGGGAGGAGCAGTACTTC
CASRGGEEQYF
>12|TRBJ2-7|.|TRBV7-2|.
TGTGCCAGCAGCTACACCTCCTACGAGCAGTACTTC
CASSYTSYEQYF
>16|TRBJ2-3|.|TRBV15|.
TGTGCCACCAGCTCTCGTACGGGGGCTAGCACAGATACGCAGTATTTT
CATSSRTGASTDTQYF
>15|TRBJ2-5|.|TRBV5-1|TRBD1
TGCGCCAGCAGCTCCTGGACAGGGACGGGGGAGACCCAGTACTTC
CASSSWTGTGETQYF
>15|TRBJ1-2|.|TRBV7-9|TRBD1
TGTGCCAGCAGCCCCCAGGGACAGGGGAGGTATGGCTACACCTTC
CASSPQGQGRYGYTF
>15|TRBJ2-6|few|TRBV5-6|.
TGTGCCAGCAGCTTTGGAGTGTCTGGGGCCAACGTCCTGACTTTC
CASSFGVSGANVLTF
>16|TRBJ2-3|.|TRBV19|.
TGTGCCAGTAGTCAGGGGCCATCAGCCAGCACAGATACGCAGTATTTT
CASSQGPSASTDTQYF
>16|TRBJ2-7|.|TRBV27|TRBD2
TGTGCCAGCAGTTTATCCTCACTAGCGGGGGGTAACGAGCAGTACTTC
CASSLSSLAGGNEQYF
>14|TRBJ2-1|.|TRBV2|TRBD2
TGTGCCAGCGGGCGCGCGGGGGGCTACAATGAGCAGTTCTTC
CASGRAGGYNEQFF
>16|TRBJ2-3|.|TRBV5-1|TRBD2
TGCGCCAGCAGCTTGAGGACTAGCGGGGGTGCAGATACGCAGTATTTT
CASSLRTSGGADTQYF